The next 19 T cell receptor beta chains were all read from a single sample in a study of cytomegalovirus exposure and HLA in healthy donors. In the PCR, 60 Vbeta and 13 Jbeta primers were used. Generated by immunoSEQ multiplex PCR, the TCRdb table keeps only in-frame clones and is missing some. Among 120,000 to 150,000 clones, about four fifths were seen once, and the ten largest hold around 2.5%. Sequencing was done on a sample of PBMCs. The receptors come from a male donor in good health and CMV-seronegative.

V usage is TRBV4-3 and J usage is TRBJ2-1; 8 bases are shared with TRBD2. Germline trimming cut 0 bases from V and 7 bases from J; bases unmatched to any gene: 8. This CDR3 region has 16 residues. Germline V gene data show CDR1 as LGHNA and CDR2 as YSLEER. CDR3 sequence: CASSQEIGGRRNEQFF. CDR3 sequence (DNA): TGCGCCAGCAGCCAAGAAATCGGCGGGAGGCGGAATGAGCAGTTCTTC.

The V and J genes are TRBV6-5 and TRBJ2-5; tentative D call: TRBD1 (5 bases). With the DNA end fitting TRBJ2-7 better, the J assignment may be wrong. This CDR3 contains 14 residues. Germline values: CDR1 MNHEY, CDR2 SVGAGI. CDR3 in amino acids: CASSYSGPSYEQYF. The CDR3 DNA sequence: TGTGCCAGCAGTTACTCGGGGCCCTCCTACGAGCAGTACTTC.

The chain has TRBV28 and TRBJ1-1; D ambiguous. CDR3 length: 13 amino acids. The germline V gene encodes CDR1 MDHEN and CDR2 SYDVKM. Trimming removed 7 bases at V and 8 bases at J, with 17 bases between. CDR3 sequence reads: CASTLRLTAEAFF. In nucleotides, the CDR3 is TGTGCCAGCACCCTTAGACTGACGGCCGAAGCTTTCTTT.

In nucleotides, the CDR3 is TGTGCCAGCAGCCCCTGGGCAGTCACAGATACGCAGTATTTT. It translates to CASSPWAVTDTQYF. The chain joins TRBV7-2 to TRBJ2-3; D gene uncertain. This CDR3 contains 14 residues. The V gene lost 5 bases and the J gene lost 2 bases, with 11 bases spanning the gap. CDR1 and CDR2 from the germline V gene are SGHTA and FQGNSA.

The CDR3 loop reads CANREAMNTGELFF. In nucleotides, the CDR3 is TGTGCCAACCGAGAAGCGATGAACACCGGGGAGCTGTTTTTT. The chain combines TRBV10-3 with TRBJ2-2; D remains ambiguous. Germline loops: CDR1 ENHRY, CDR2 SYGVKD. Trimming left V 10 bases short and J 1 base short, with 13 bases between. The CDR3 runs to 14 residues.

V is TRBV13 and J is TRBJ2-1, with D perhaps TRBD2 (6 bases). The CDR3 spans 14 residues. V was trimmed by 7 bases and J by 0 bases, leaving 10 bases between them. Germline V lookup: CDR1 PRHDT, CDR2 FYEKMQ (reference sequence). The CDR3 DNA follows: TGTGCCAGCAAGGAGGGACGCTCCTACAATGAGCAGTTCTTC. It is translated as CASKEGRSYNEQFF.

The chain uses TRBV2 and TRBJ1-2; weak D call: TRBD1 (6 bases). Germline CDR1 is SNHLY and CDR2 is FYNNEI. There are 14 residues in the CDR3. With 1 base removed from V and 8 bases from J, the gap between germline ends came to 14 bases. The CDR3 region is CASSEGGLTKGYTF. The CDR3 DNA sequence: TGTGCCAGCAGTGAAGGGGGGCTCACAAAGGGCTACACCTTC.

J is TRBJ1-3 and V is TRBV9; 9 bases map to TRBD1. CDR1 and CDR2 from the germline V gene are SGDLS and YYNGEE. The length of the CDR3 is 16 residues. V shed 0 bases and J 4 bases; nucleotides not matched to a gene: 5. The CDR3 sequence: CASSVGGTGIGNTIYF. In DNA, the CDR3 is TGTGCCAGCAGCGTAGGGGGGACAGGGATCGGAAACACCATATATTTT.

J is TRBJ1-4 and V is TRBV11-2, with a tentative D call TRBD1 (5 bases). Germline values: CDR1 SGHAT, CDR2 FQNNGV. The V and J ends lost 3 bases and 8 bases respectively, with 19 bases between them. The CDR3 loop spans 16 amino acids. The CDR3 sequence is CASSFGRGTGSEKLFF. CDR3 sequence (DNA): TGTGCCAGCAGCTTCGGCCGGGGGACGGGGAGCGAAAAACTGTTTTTT.

V usage is TRBV7-2 and J usage is TRBJ2-1, with D perhaps matching TRBD1 (8 bases). The length of the CDR3 is 15 residues. V lost 8 bases and J 2 bases, leaving 16 bases between the germline ends. CDR1 and CDR2 (germline): SGHTA, FQGNSA. CDR3 coding DNA: TGTGCCAGCTTCCAACAGGGGGGGGCCTACAATGAGCAGTTCTTC. This encodes CASFQQGGAYNEQFF. The variable domain in full, with the rest retrieved from reference TRBV7-2 and TRBJ2-1, is GAGVSQSPSNKVTEKGKDVELRCDPISGHTALYWYRQSLGQGLEFLIYFQGNSAPDKSGLPSDRFSAERTGGSVSTLTIQRTQQEDSAVYLCASFQQGGAYNEQFFGPGTRLTVL.

The V gene is TRBV7-9, the J gene TRBJ1-5; D may be TRBD1 (5 bases). The V end lost 5 bases, the J end lost 1 base, and 12 bases lay between the germline ends. This CDR3 region has 15 residues. The V gene's germline CDR1 is SEHNR and CDR2 FQNEAQ (reference sequence). The CDR3 here is CASSPSGDSNQPQHF. CDR3 nucleotide sequence: TGTGCCAGCAGCCCGTCGGGGGACAGCAATCAGCCCCAGCATTTT.

V is TRBV7-9 and J is TRBJ2-1; D ambiguous. The V and J ends lost 2 bases and 8 bases respectively, with 7 bases between them. The CDR3 contains 12 residues. Germline CDR1 and CDR2: SEHNR and FQNEAQ (reference sequence). CDR3 DNA: TGTGCCAGCAGCTTACGGTCCGATGAGCAGTTCTTC. Translated, it gives CASSLRSDEQFF.

Points on this clone: Relative to the germline gene, one junction end is altered; a read error may explain this. The chain joins TRBV7-6 to TRBJ2-3; 11 bases are a match to TRBD2. The CDR3 runs 13 residues. CDR1 and CDR2 (germline): SGHVS, FNYEAQ. The CDR3 DNA follows: TGTGTCAGCAGCCAGGAACTAGCGGGAGTTTGGTATTTT. It encodes CVSSQELAGVWYF.

The rearrangement uses TRBV5-5 and TRBJ1-5, with 9 bases that match TRBD1. The J segment lost 0 bases and the V segment lost 4 bases, leaving 11 bases of the junction unmatched. Germline V gene lookup returns CDR1 SGHKS and CDR2 YYEKEE (reference sequence). CDR3 size: 18 residues. CDR3 coding DNA: TGTGCCAGCAGCCCAGGGGTCGGGACAGGGTATAGCAATCAGCCCCAGCATTTT. Translating gives CASSPGVGTGYSNQPQHF. Using reference TRBV5-5 and TRBJ1-5 for the parts outside the CDR3, the full variable domain is DAGVTQSPTHLIKTRGQQVTLRCSPISGHKSVSWYQQVLGQGPQFIFQYYEKEERGRGNFPDRFSARQFPNYSSELNVNALLLGDSALYLCASSPGVGTGYSNQPQHFGDGTRLSIL.

J is TRBJ1-1 and V is TRBV7-4; tentative D call: TRBD1 (5 bases). Germline-derived CDR1 and CDR2 are SGHVT and SQSDAQ. The CDR3 extends over 15 amino acids. Trimming cost V 4 bases and J 4 bases, with 16 bases left between them. The CDR3 region has the DNA TGTGCCAGCAGCTCCGGGGGGAGGGAGGCCACTGAAGCTTTCTTT. This gives the protein CASSSGGREATEAFF.

The genes are TRBV7-2 and TRBJ2-7; 16 bases match TRBD2. This CDR3 is built from 18 residues. Per germline, CDR1 SGHTA and CDR2 FQGNSA. The V gene end was trimmed by 3 bases and the J gene end by 2 bases; junction bases not matched to a gene: 7. The CDR3 DNA sequence: TGTGCCAGCAGCTTTAGGGCGGGGACTAGCGGGAGGGCCTACGAGCAGTACTTC. Residues: CASSFRAGTSGRAYEQYF.

This rearrangement joins TRBV6-5 to TRBJ2-3; a possible D gene is TRBD1 (8 bases). Germline-derived CDR1 and CDR2 are MNHEY and SVGAGI. V was shortened by 6 bases and J by 4 bases, with 14 bases between the two germline ends. The CDR3 runs 14 residues. Here the CDR3 reads CASSRTGRADTQYF. CDR3 nucleotide sequence: TGTGCCAGCAGCCGGACAGGGAGGGCAGATACGCAGTATTTT.

The V and J genes are TRBV28 and TRBJ1-4; the D is unclear. This CDR3 spans 14 amino acids. Trimming pared 3 bases from V and 12 bases from J, leaving 17 bases between. Per germline, CDR1 MDHEN and CDR2 SYDVKM. CDR3: CASSFRGLRGQLFF. In nucleotides, the CDR3 is TGTGCCAGCAGTTTCCGGGGTCTGAGAGGGCAACTGTTTTTT.

The chain couples TRBV18 to TRBJ2-1, with no clear D. Trimming left V 3 bases short and J 12 bases short, with 12 bases between. The germline V gene encodes CDR1 KGHSH and CDR2 LQKENI. This CDR3 contains 12 residues. The CDR3 spells CASSPERAGQFF. The CDR3 DNA reads as TGTGCCAGCTCACCGGAGCGCGCCGGGCAGTTCTTC.